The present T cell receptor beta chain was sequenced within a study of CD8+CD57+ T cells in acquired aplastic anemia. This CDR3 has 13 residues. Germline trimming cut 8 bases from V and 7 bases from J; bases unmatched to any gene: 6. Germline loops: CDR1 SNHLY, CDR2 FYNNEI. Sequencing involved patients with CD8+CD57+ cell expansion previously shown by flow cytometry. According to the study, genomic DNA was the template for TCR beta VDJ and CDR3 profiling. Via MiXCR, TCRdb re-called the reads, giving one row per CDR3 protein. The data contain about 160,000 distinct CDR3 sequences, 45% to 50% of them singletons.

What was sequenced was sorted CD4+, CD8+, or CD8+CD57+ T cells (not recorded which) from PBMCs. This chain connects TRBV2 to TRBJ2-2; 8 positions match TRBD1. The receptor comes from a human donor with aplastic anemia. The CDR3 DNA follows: TGTGCCAGCGGGGACAGGCGTATCGGGGAGCTGTTTTTT. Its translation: CASGDRRIGELFF.